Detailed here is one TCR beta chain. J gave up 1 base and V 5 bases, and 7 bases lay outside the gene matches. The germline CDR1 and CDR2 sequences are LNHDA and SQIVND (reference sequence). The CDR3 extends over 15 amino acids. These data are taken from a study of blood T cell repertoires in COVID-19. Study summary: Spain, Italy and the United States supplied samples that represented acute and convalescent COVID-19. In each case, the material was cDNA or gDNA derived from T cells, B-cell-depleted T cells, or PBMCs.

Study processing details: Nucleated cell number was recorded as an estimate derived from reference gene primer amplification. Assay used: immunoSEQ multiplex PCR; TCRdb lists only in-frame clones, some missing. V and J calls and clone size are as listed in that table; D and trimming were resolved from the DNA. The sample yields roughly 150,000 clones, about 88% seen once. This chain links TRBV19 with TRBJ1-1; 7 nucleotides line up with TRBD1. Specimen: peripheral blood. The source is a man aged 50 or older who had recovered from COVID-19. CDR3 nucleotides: TGTGCCAGTAGTGTCCTCAGGACAGGGAACACTGAAGCTTTCTTT. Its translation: CASSVLRTGNTEAFF.